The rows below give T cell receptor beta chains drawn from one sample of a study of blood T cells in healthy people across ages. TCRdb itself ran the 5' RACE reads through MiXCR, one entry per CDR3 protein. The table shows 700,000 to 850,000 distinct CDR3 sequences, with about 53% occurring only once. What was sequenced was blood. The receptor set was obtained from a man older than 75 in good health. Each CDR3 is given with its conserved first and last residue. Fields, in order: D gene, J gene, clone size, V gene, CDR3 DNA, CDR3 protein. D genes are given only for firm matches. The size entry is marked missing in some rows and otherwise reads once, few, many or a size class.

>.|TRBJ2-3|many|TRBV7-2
TGTGCCAGCCGCAGGGGCACAGATACGCAGTATTTT
CASRRGTDTQYF
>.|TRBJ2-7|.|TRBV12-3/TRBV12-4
TGTGCCAGCAGTGGGGCCCCGGGGCCCCCCTACGAGCAGTACTTC
CASSGAPGPPYEQYF
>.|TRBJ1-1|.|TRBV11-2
TGTGCCAGCAGGCAGCAGCGGCAGATGAACACTGAAGCTTTCTTT
CASRQQRQMNTEAFF
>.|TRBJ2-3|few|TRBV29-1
TGCAGCGTTGAGCCGACGTCGGGCGCTCGGTTTACGCAGTATTTT
CSVEPTSGARFTQYF
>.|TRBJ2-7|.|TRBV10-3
TGTGCCATCAGGGGGGGCGGATACGAGCAGTACTTC
CAIRGGGYEQYF
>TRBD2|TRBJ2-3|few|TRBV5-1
TGCGCCAGCAGAACTATAGCGGGAGGCGCAGATACGCAGTATTTT
CASRTIAGGADTQYF
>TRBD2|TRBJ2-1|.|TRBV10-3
TGTGCCATCACTAGCGGGAGTGGCAATGAGCAGTTCTTC
CAITSGSGNEQFF
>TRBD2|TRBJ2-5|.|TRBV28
TGTGCCAGCAGAAGGGGGACTAGCGGGGACCAAGAGACCCAGTACTTC
CASRRGTSGDQETQYF
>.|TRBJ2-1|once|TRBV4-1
TGCACCAGCAGCCAAGTTTCGTCCAATGAGCAGTTCTTC
CTSSQVSSNEQFF
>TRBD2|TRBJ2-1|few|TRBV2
TGTGCCAGCAGCGCCCCGGGACTAGCAAATGAGCAGTTCTTC
CASSAPGLANEQFF
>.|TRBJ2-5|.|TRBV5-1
TGCGCCAGCAGCTTGGAAGGTGAAGAGACCCAGTACTTC
CASSLEGEETQYF
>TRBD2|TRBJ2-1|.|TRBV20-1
TGCAGTGCTAACGGGCTAGCGGAAAGAGGTGAGCAGTTCTTC
CSANGLAERGEQFF
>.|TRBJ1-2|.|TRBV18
TGTGCCAGCTCACCCACGGATACTGGGGGCTATGGCTATACCTTC
CASSPTDTGGYGYTF
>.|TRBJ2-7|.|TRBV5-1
TGCGCCAGCAGCAGCCTGGGAGACCATTACTCCTACGAGCAGTACTTC
CASSSLGDHYSYEQYF
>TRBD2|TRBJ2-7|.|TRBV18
TGTGCCAGCTCTCCCCCCCGGGTGGCGGGAGTAGTCCCAAACCTCTACGAGCAGTACTTC
CASSPPRVAGVVPNLYEQYF
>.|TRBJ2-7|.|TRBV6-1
TGTGCCAGCAGCTACAGGGTTACGCACGAGCAGTACTTC
CASSYRVTHEQYF
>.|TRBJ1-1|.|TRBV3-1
TGTGCCAGCAGCCATCTGCCAGGGTCATATACTGAAGCTTTCTTT
CASSHLPGSYTEAFF
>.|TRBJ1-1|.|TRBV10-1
TGCGCCAGCAGTGACACGGCCACTGAAGCTTTCTTT
CASSDTATEAFF
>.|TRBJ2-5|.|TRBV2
TGTGCCAGCAGTGCCAAAACAGGGTCGACCCAGTACTTC
CASSAKTGSTQYF
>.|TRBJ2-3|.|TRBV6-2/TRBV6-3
TGTGCCAGCAGTTACCCGACAAGTAACGCGTATTTT
CASSYPTSNAYF
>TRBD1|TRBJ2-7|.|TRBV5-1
TGCGCCAGCAGCCTCCTTGGGGACAGCGATTACGAGCAGTACTTC
CASSLLGDSDYEQYF
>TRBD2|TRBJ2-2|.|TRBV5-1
TGCGCCAGCAGTCTGCCTAGCGGGGTTAACACCGGGGAGCTGTTTTTT
CASSLPSGVNTGELFF
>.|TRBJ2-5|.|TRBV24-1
TGTGCCACCAGTGATAGGGGTAGGATAACTGAGCAGTACTTC
CATSDRGRITEQYF
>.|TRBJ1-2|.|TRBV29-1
TGCAGCGTGGCTTCAGGGGTAGGTGGCTACACCTTC
CSVASGVGGYTF
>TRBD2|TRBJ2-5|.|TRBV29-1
TGCAGCGGCGGGAGGGCCGGAGAGACCCAGTACTTC
CSGGRAGETQYF
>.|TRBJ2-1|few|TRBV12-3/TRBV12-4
TGTGCCAGCACCCCCAGGGTTTGGAATGAGCAGTTCTTC
CASTPRVWNEQFF
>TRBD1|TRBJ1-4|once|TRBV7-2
TGTGCCAGCAGCTCAAACTGGGACAGTCAGGAAAAACTGTTTTTT
CASSSNWDSQEKLFF
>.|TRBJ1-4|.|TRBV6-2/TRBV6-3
TGTGCCAGCAGTTACAAGGGAACTCGACCGGGAAAACTGTTTTTT
CASSYKGTRPGKLFF
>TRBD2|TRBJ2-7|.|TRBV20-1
TGCAGTGCTAGACTAGCGGGAGGGGCCTACGAGCAGTACTTC
CSARLAGGAYEQYF
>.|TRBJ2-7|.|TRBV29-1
TGCAGCGTTATGAAGGGTTCGAGTGAGCAGTACTTC
CSVMKGSSEQYF
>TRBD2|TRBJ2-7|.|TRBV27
TGTGCCAGCAGTTCTCCGGGACTAGCGGGACCCAAGGGGTCCTACGAGCAGTACTTC
CASSSPGLAGPKGSYEQYF
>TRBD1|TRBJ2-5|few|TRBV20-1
TGCAGTGCTAGAGATCGGGCAGGGGGCCTTAATGAGCAGTACTTC
CSARDRAGGLNEQYF
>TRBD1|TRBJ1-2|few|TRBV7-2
TGTGCCAGCAGCAGAGACAGGGGGAAGGGCTACACCTTC
CASSRDRGKGYTF
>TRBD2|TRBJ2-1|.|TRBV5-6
TGTGCCAGCAGCTTGGTAGGGACTAGCGGCAATGAGCAGTTCTTC
CASSLVGTSGNEQFF
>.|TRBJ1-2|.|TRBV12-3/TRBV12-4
TGTGCCAGCAGTTTTGGACGGGCAAACTATGGCTTCACCTTC
CASSFGRANYGFTF
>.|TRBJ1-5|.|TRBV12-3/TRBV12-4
TGTGCCAGCAGGCCGACAGCTTATCAGCCCCAGCATTTT
CASRPTAYQPQHF
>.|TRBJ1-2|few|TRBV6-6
TGTGCCAGCAGTTACGGGAGGGGAGCCTATGGCTACACCTTC
CASSYGRGAYGYTF
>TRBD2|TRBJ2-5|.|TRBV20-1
TGCAGTGCTTCCCGGACTAGCGTTCCCCAAGAGACCCAGTACTTC
CSASRTSVPQETQYF
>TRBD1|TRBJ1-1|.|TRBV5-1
TGCGCCAGCAGGGAGGGGACAGGGGGCTTTGACACTGAAGCTTTCTTT
CASREGTGGFDTEAFF
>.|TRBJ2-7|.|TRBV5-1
TGCGCCAGCAGCCCCGGTAGAGGGCAGGGTTCCTACGAGCAGTACTTC
CASSPGRGQGSYEQYF
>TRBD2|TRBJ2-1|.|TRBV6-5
TGTGCCAGCAGTTATACTAGCGGGAGTCCCGTCAATGAGCAGTTCTTC
CASSYTSGSPVNEQFF